This entry is about one TCR beta chain. In the study's own analysis: Amplification of reference gene primers provided the estimated nucleated cell counts. Sequenced by immunoSEQ multiplex PCR; TCRdb stores in-frame clones only, minus some. V and J calls and clone size come straight from that table; D and trimming were deduced from the DNA. The repertoire holds around 46,000 clones, with 75% to 90% as singletons. The data derive from a study of blood T cell repertoires in COVID-19. About the research overall: Samples came from the United States, Italy and Spain, spanning acute and convalescent COVID-19. The analysed material was cDNA or gDNA that came from T cells, B-cell-depleted T cells, or PBMCs.

The CDR3 runs to 13 residues. The V and J ends lost 7 bases and 4 bases, in that order; junction bases with no gene match: 5. Germline loops: CDR1 KGHDR, CDR2 SFDVKD. This receptor was obtained from a human donor in a cohort sampled during active COVID-19. The donor label of this sample is uncertain. The sample comprised peripheral blood. The genes are TRBV24-1 and TRBJ2-5, with 7 bases fitting TRBD1. The CDR3 region is CATRGDSRETQYF. The CDR3 DNA follows: TGTGCCACCAGGGGGGACAGCCGAGAGACCCAGTACTTC.